Listed below are T cell receptor beta chains from one sample, sequenced in a study of blood T cell repertoires in COVID-19. Clones were sequenced by immunoSEQ multiplex PCR, and TCRdb holds only the in-frame ones, with some missing. The sample carries 170,000 or so clones, over 80% recorded once. Material: peripheral blood. Every receptor here comes from a woman aged 65 to 85 with COVID-19, enrolled during active disease. Each CDR3 is given with its conserved first and last residue. Fields, in order: D gene, J gene, clone size, V gene, CDR3 DNA, CDR3 protein. D genes are given only for firm matches. For some rows the clone size is stated as once, few or many, or as a class when expanded; others skip it.

.	TRBJ1-6	.	TRBV28	TGTGCCAGCAGAATCCCCAGGGGCGGGAATTCACCCCTCCACTTT	CASRIPRGGNSPLHF
TRBD2	TRBJ2-1	.	TRBV7-3	TGTGCCAGCAGCTCTCCGCCGGGTAGCGGGATTTCGAACGGGCAGTTCTTC	CASSSPPGSGISNGQFF
.	TRBJ2-1	.	TRBV10-3	TGTGCCATCAATAACAGCCCCTACAATGAGCAGTTCTTC	CAINNSPYNEQFF
.	TRBJ2-1	.	TRBV29-1	TGCAGCGTTGTAGGGGGAGTTATTAGCGATGAGCAGTTCTTC	CSVVGGVISDEQFF
.	TRBJ2-2	.	TRBV28	TGTGCCAGCAGTCTTAGGGGCCTGGCGGCCGGGGAGCTGTTTTTT	CASSLRGLAAGELFF
.	TRBJ2-3	.	TRBV9	TGTGCCAGCAGCGCTACTCTCACCACAGATACGCAGTATTTT	CASSATLTTDTQYF
TRBD2	TRBJ2-1	.	TRBV9	TGTGCCAGCAGCGAGGGACTAGCGGGACTTTACAATGAGCAGTTCTTC	CASSEGLAGLYNEQFF
TRBD1	TRBJ2-7	.	TRBV9	TGTGCCAGCAGCGTAAGGGACAGGGAGCTCGACGAGCAGTACTTC	CASSVRDRELDEQYF
TRBD1	TRBJ2-7	.	TRBV2	TGTGCCAGCAGACCGGATCAGGGGGCGCGGGGCGAGCAGTACTTC	CASRPDQGARGEQYF
.	TRBJ1-1	.	TRBV29-1	TGCAGCGTTGAGAGGCGGCTGAACACTGAAGCTTTCTTT	CSVERRLNTEAFF
TRBD1	TRBJ2-7	.	TRBV24-1	TGTGCCACCAGTGGGGCAGGGGGTAATGTCTACGAGCAGTACTTC	CATSGAGGNVYEQYF
TRBD1	TRBJ2-2	.	TRBV7-9	TGTGCCAGCAGCTCATTCCGGACAGGGGGAAATTCGCGTACCGGGGAGCTGTTTTTT	CASSSFRTGGNSRTGELFF
TRBD1	TRBJ1-2	once	TRBV7-9	TGTGCCAGCAGCCGGGACAGCCCTAACTATGGCTACACCTTC	CASSRDSPNYGYTF
.	TRBJ1-1	.	TRBV18	TGTGCCAGCTCGCCCTCTTTTCCAGTGAACACTGAAGCTTTCTTT	CASSPSFPVNTEAFF
TRBD1	TRBJ2-5	.	TRBV24-1	TGTGCCACCAGTGTCGCGACAGGGGGCGAGAAGACCCAGTACTTC	CATSVATGGEKTQYF
.	TRBJ1-2	.	TRBV4-2	TGTGCCAGCAGCCAAGATAGCGGGGGGCAACTCTATGGCTACACCTTC	CASSQDSGGQLYGYTF
TRBD1	TRBJ2-1	.	TRBV9	TGTGCCAGCAGCGTAGCCGACAGGGGGCGCGGGGAGCAGTTCTTC	CASSVADRGRGEQFF
.	TRBJ2-3	few	TRBV9	TGTGCCAGCAGCGCGTCGAGCCAGGGAGATACGCAGTATTTT	CASSASSQGDTQYF
.	TRBJ1-4	.	TRBV7-2	TGTGCCAGCAGCGCCCTGGCCTCTACCAGGAATGAAAAACTGTTTTTT	CASSALASTRNEKLFF
TRBD1	TRBJ2-7	.	TRBV2	TGTGCCAGCAGTGGAGGACAGGGGAACTACGAGCAGTACTTC	CASSGGQGNYEQYF